Below are 28 T cell receptor beta chains sequenced from a single sample in a study of cytomegalovirus exposure and HLA in healthy donors. The PCR ran on 60 Vbeta and 13 Jbeta primers. The protocol was immunoSEQ multiplex PCR, while the TCRdb copy is restricted to in-frame clones and leaves out a portion. The repertoire has approximately 170,000 clones, 75% to 90% of them found once; the top ten carry roughly 4%. Sequencing was carried out using PBMCs. The receptors shown here come from a man aged 45-65 years in good health and CMV-seropositive.

This clone has only one observation. V is TRBV4-3 and J is TRBJ2-3, with 7 bases matching TRBD1. CDR1 is LGHNA and CDR2 is YSLEER in the germline V gene. This CDR3 is 13 amino acids long. V lost 4 bases and J lost 8; bases outside the gene matches: 6. CDR3 DNA: TGCGCCAGCAGCCGGACAGGCGAGGGTACGCAGTATTTT. It codes for CASSRTGEGTQYF.

The CDR3 protein is CASSQDDWTSGQETQYF. CDR3 in DNA: TGCGCCAGCAGCCAAGACGACTGGACTAGCGGTCAAGAGACCCAGTACTTC. The gene calls are TRBV4-1 and TRBJ2-5; 10 nucleotides line up with TRBD2. Germline CDR1 MGHRA, CDR2 YSYEKL. The CDR3 is 17 amino acids. V shed 0 bases and J 2 bases; nucleotides not matched to a gene: 6.

This clone occurred once. The genes are TRBV4-3 and TRBJ2-5; 9 bases are a match to TRBD1. The tail of the sequence fits TRBJ2-7 better, so the J call may be wrong. The CDR3 runs to 15 residues. CDR1 and CDR2 from the germline V gene are LGHNA and YSLEER. CDR3: CASSQEGTGRSEQYF. The DNA of the CDR3 is TGCGCCAGCAGCCAAGAAGGGACAGGGAGGAGCGAGCAGTACTTC.

This rearrangement joins TRBV28 to TRBJ2-7; D remains ambiguous. The V gene lost 3 bases and the J gene lost 2 bases, with 2 bases spanning the gap. Germline CDR1 is MDHEN and CDR2 is SYDVKM. This CDR3 comprises 11 residues. CDR3 DNA sequence: TGTGCCAGCAGTTTCACCTACGAGCAGTACTTC. This gives the protein CASSFTYEQYF.

The chain links TRBV28 to TRBJ1-2; weak D call: TRBD1 (6 bases). Germline V gene lookup returns CDR1 MDHEN and CDR2 SYDVKM. V shed 9 bases and J shed 3 bases, with 11 bases lying between them. The CDR3 length is 12 residues. The CDR3 DNA reads TGTGCCAGTCAGGGGTTTGACTATGGCTACACCTTC. Translating it yields CASQGFDYGYTF.

This clone has a single count. The chain uses TRBV6-5 and TRBJ1-1; 8 bases line up with TRBD1. The CDR3 runs 16 residues. Germline-derived CDR1 and CDR2 are MNHEY and SVGAGI. The V gene end was trimmed by 2 bases and the J gene end by 4 bases; junction bases not matched to a gene: 9. The CDR3 is CASSYRGAGGFTEAFF. The CDR3, as DNA: TGTGCCAGCAGTTACAGGGGGGCAGGGGGCTTCACTGAAGCTTTCTTT.

V is TRBV7-9 and J is TRBJ2-1; TRBD2 matches at 7 bases. The germline V gene has CDR1 SEHNR and CDR2 FQNEAQ (reference sequence). The CDR3 runs 15 residues. The junction had 7 bases not matched to a gene; V was cut back by 4 bases and J by 4 bases. The CDR3 loop reads CASSSSGEPYNEQFF. The CDR3 DNA follows: TGTGCCAGCAGCTCAAGCGGGGAACCTTACAATGAGCAGTTCTTC.

The rearrangement joins TRBV30 to TRBJ2-7, with D possibly TRBD1 on 6 matching bases. Between the trimmed V and J ends, which lost 2 bases and 1 base, there was a span of 12 bases. In germline, CDR1 is GTSNPN, CDR2 SVGIG (reference sequence). This CDR3 is built from 14 residues. The CDR3 DNA follows: TGTGCCTGGAGTCTCAGGGGCCGTTCCTACGAGCAGTACTTC. The encoded protein is CAWSLRGRSYEQYF.

This rearrangement joins TRBV4-3 to TRBJ2-7, with 9 positions matching TRBD1. The CDR3 is 16 residues long. The trim removed 4 bases at V and 2 bases at J, leaving 9 bases unmatched. Looked up from germline, CDR1 is LGHNA and CDR2 is YSLEER. CDR3 nucleotides: TGCGCCAGCAGCCCTTCGACGGGGACAGGGCCCTACGAGCAGTACTTC. This sequence encodes CASSPSTGTGPYEQYF.

Turning to this clone: Additional DNA sequences in this sample encode the identical CDR3. This rearrangement joins TRBV7-2 to TRBJ1-1, with D possibly matching TRBD1 (5 bases). The CDR3 loop spans 14 amino acids. Trimming shortened V by 1 base and J by 4 bases, and 10 bases separated the two germline ends. Germline V lookup: CDR1 SGHTA, CDR2 FQGNSA. CDR3 protein: CASSLVGGGTEAFF. CDR3 in DNA: TGTGCCAGCAGCTTAGTGGGGGGAGGCACTGAAGCTTTCTTT.

The V gene is TRBV7-8, the J gene TRBJ1-2; TRBD1 matches at 7 bases. The V gene's germline CDR1 is SGHVS and CDR2 FQNEAQ. V shed 4 bases, J shed 8 bases, and the junction held 4 bases outside the gene matches. The CDR3 extends over 12 amino acids. Here the CDR3 reads CASSSGQDGYTF. As DNA, the CDR3 is TGTGCCAGCAGCTCAGGACAGGACGGCTACACCTTC.

The V gene is TRBV5-6, the J gene TRBJ2-5; TRBD2 matches at 12 bases. Germline V gene data show CDR1 as SGHDT and CDR2 as YYEEEE. The ends lost 5 bases at V and 5 bases at J; junction bases unmatched: 10. This CDR3 spans 16 amino acids. The CDR3 loop is CASSLLSSGGAETQYF. CDR3 nucleotides: TGTGCCAGCAGTCTTCTGTCTAGCGGGGGGGCCGAGACCCAGTACTTC. Variable domain in full (rest from reference TRBV5-6 and TRBJ2-5): DAGVTQSPTHLIKTRGQQVTLRCSPKSGHDTVSWYQQALGQGPQFIFQYYEEEERQRGNFPDRFSGHQFPNYSSELNVNALLLGDSALYLCASSLLSSGGAETQYFGPGTRLLVL.

The chain couples TRBV6-6 to TRBJ2-6; 9 bases map to TRBD1. Germline V gene sequence: CDR1 MNHNY, CDR2 SVGAGI (reference sequence). The V and J ends lost 6 bases and 4 bases, in that order; junction bases with no gene match: 4. CDR3 length: 15 residues. CDR3 amino acids: CASSRDRVGANVLTF. For the CDR3, the DNA is TGTGCCAGCAGCCGGGACAGGGTCGGGGCCAACGTCCTGACTTTC.

With respect to this clone: The identical CDR3 is also encoded by other nucleotide sequences in the sample. The chain couples TRBV5-1 to TRBJ2-5; weak D call: TRBD2 (5 bases). This CDR3 comprises 13 residues. Trimming took off 0 bases at V and 5 bases at J, with 8 bases between the two ends. The V gene's germline CDR1 is SGHRS and CDR2 YFSETQ. CDR3 bases: TGCGCCAGCAGCTTGGCCAGAGGGGAGACCCAGTACTTC. This sequence encodes CASSLARGETQYF.

This clone was seen just once. This chain uses TRBV30 with TRBJ1-4; TRBD1 aligns across 11 bases. CDR3 length: 15 residues. Germline V gene lookup returns CDR1 GTSNPN and CDR2 SVGIG (reference sequence). With V trimmed by 5 bases and J by 4 bases, 6 bases remained unmatched. The CDR3 is CAWSAGTGGNEKLFF. CDR3 bases: TGTGCCTGGTCTGCCGGGACAGGGGGTAATGAAAAACTGTTTTTT.

This clone was detected only once. The junction and the germline gene differ at one end; a read error may be behind it. The CDR3 loop reads CSSSLRDSSHGYTF. In DNA, the CDR3 is TGTTCCAGCAGCCTAAGGGACAGTTCTCATGGCTACACCTTC. The chain uses TRBV7-9 and TRBJ1-2, with 7 bases aligning to TRBD1. The CDR3 loop spans 14 amino acids. Germline V gene data show CDR1 as SEHNR and CDR2 as FQNEAQ (reference sequence). Complete variable domain (other parts from reference TRBV7-9 and TRBJ1-2): DTGVSQNPRHKITKRGQNVTFRCDPISEHNRLYWYRQTLGQGPEFLTYFQNEAQLEKSRLLSDRFSAERPKGSFSTLEIQRTEQGDSAMYLCSSSLRDSSHGYTFGSGTRLTVV.

The chain carries TRBV7-6 and TRBJ1-4; D is perhaps TRBD1 (6 bases). CDR1 SGHVS and CDR2 FNYEAQ come from the germline V gene. The germline V and J ends were trimmed by 5 bases and 8 bases, with 12 bases remaining between them. CDR3 length: 13 residues. The CDR3: CASSTRGAEKLFF. As DNA, the CDR3 is TGTGCCAGCAGCACGCGGGGGGCGGAAAAACTGTTTTTT. Together with reference TRBV7-6 and TRBJ1-4, the CDR3 gives the full variable domain: GAGVSQSPRYKVTKRGQDVALRCDPISGHVSLYWYRQALGQGPEFLTYFNYEAQQDKSGLPNDRFSAERPEGSISTLTIQRTEQRDSAMYRCASSTRGAEKLFFGSGTQLSVL.

The gene calls are TRBV29-1 and TRBJ2-1; a weak D match, TRBD2 (6 bases). This CDR3 region has 13 residues. Germline V gene sequence: CDR1 SQVTM, CDR2 ANQGSEA. Trimming removed 0 bases at V and 10 bases at J, with 13 bases between. As DNA, the CDR3 is TGCAGCGTTGAAGATCGGAGGGTACTCGAGCAGTTCTTC. Translation: CSVEDRRVLEQFF.

J is TRBJ2-1 and V is TRBV11-1; 9 positions match TRBD2. The CDR3 extends over 18 amino acids. Germline loops: CDR1 SGHAT, CDR2 FQDESV (reference sequence). The V gene end was trimmed by 1 base and the J gene end by 7 bases; junction bases not matched to a gene: 14. The DNA of the CDR3 is TGTGCCAGCAGCTTAGTAGGGACTAGCCGCTCTCCTCGGAATGAGCAGTTCTTC. It codes for CASSLVGTSRSPRNEQFF. The full variable domain, with the rest looked up from reference TRBV11-1 and TRBJ2-1, is EAEVAQSPRYKITEKSQAVAFWCDPISGHATLYWYRQILGQGPELLVQFQDESVVDDSQLPKDRFSAERLKGVDSTLKIQPAELGDSAMYLCASSLVGTSRSPRNEQFFGPGTRLTVL.

The chain links TRBV15 to TRBJ2-3; 13 bases line up with TRBD2. The CDR3 consists of 18 residues. V trimming: 4 bases; J trimming: 0 bases; junction bases outside the gene matches: 7. Germline V gene lookup returns CDR1 LNHNV and CDR2 YYDKDF (reference sequence). Here the CDR3 DNA reads TGTGCCACCAGCAACGGCGTACTAGCGGGGGGGAGCACAGATACGCAGTATTTT. Its protein product is CATSNGVLAGGSTDTQYF. Filled out from reference TRBV15 and TRBJ2-3, the complete variable domain reads DAMVIQNPRYQVTQFGKPVTLSCSQTLNHNVMYWYQQKSSQAPKLLFHYYDKDFNNEADTPDNFQSRRPNTSFCFLDIRSPGLGDTAMYLCATSNGVLAGGSTDTQYFGPGTRLTVL.

The chain's CDR3 is CASSLIGGQERNEQFF. The CDR3 bases are TGTGCCAGCAGTTTAATTGGGGGACAGGAACGTAATGAGCAGTTCTTC. The V and J genes are TRBV28 and TRBJ2-1; 8 bases map to TRBD1. The V segment lost 2 bases and the J segment 7 bases; nucleotides outside the gene matches: 10. Germline CDR1 MDHEN, CDR2 SYDVKM. The CDR3 runs to 16 residues. Full variable domain (remainder filled in from reference TRBV28 and TRBJ2-1): DVKVTQSSRYLVKRTGEKVFLECVQDMDHENMFWYRQDPGLGLRLIYFSYDVKMKEKGDIPEGYSVSREKKERFSLILESASTNQTSMYLCASSLIGGQERNEQFFGPGTRLTVL.

The V gene is TRBV27, the J gene TRBJ2-1; the match to TRBD1 covers 12 bases. In germline, CDR1 is MNHEY, CDR2 SMNVEV (reference sequence). The ends lost 6 bases at V and 6 bases at J; junction bases unmatched: 12. This CDR3 has 17 amino acids. DNA of the CDR3: TGTGCCAGCAGCTGGCTAAGCGGGACAGGGGGCCCCAATGAGCAGTTCTTC. Its protein is CASSWLSGTGGPNEQFF.

J is TRBJ2-5 and V is TRBV2; weak D call: TRBD1 (6 bases). The length of the CDR3 is 14 residues. V was cut by 4 bases and J by 2 bases, with 11 bases left in between. The germline CDR1 and CDR2 sequences are SNHLY and FYNNEI. The CDR3 nucleotides read TGTGCCAGCAGTGCGGGACAAACACAAGAGACCCAGTACTTC. Amino acid sequence: CASSAGQTQETQYF.

This chain links TRBV7-3 with TRBJ1-1; 7 nucleotides align to TRBD1. The CDR3 loop spans 15 amino acids. Germline V gene sequence: CDR1 SGHTA, CDR2 FQGTGA. Trimming removed 5 bases from V and 1 base from J; junction bases left unmatched: 7. The CDR3 sequence: CASSPNGQANTEAFF. Here the CDR3 DNA reads TGTGCCAGCAGCCCAAACGGACAGGCGAACACTGAAGCTTTCTTT. Using reference TRBV7-3 and TRBJ1-1 for the parts outside the CDR3, the full variable domain is GAGVSQTPSNKVTEKGKYVELRCDPISGHTALYWYRQSLGQGPEFLIYFQGTGAADDSGLPNDRFFAVRPEGSVSTLKIQRTERGDSAVYLCASSPNGQANTEAFFGQGTRLTVV.

V usage is TRBV4-1 and J usage is TRBJ1-1; D might be TRBD1 (6 bases). The V gene lost 0 bases and the J gene lost 1 base, with 9 bases spanning the gap. CDR3 length equals 15 residues. From germline, CDR1 is MGHRA and CDR2 YSYEKL. In DNA form, the CDR3 reads TGCGCCAGCAGCCAAGACAGGGGCTCGAACACTGAAGCTTTCTTT. The encoded protein is CASSQDRGSNTEAFF.

The chain employs TRBV6-5 and TRBJ1-3; D remains ambiguous. Trimming removed 6 bases from V and 4 bases from J, with 16 bases in between. This CDR3 has 15 amino acids. Germline lookup yields CDR1 MNHEY and CDR2 SVGAGI. CDR3 bases: TGTGCCAGCAGCAACGGGGTGGGGTCGGGAAACACCATATATTTT. Translation: CASSNGVGSGNTIYF.

The CDR3 here is CASSRDREETQYF. In DNA, the CDR3 is TGTGCCAGCAGTCGGGACAGGGAGGAGACCCAGTACTTC. V is TRBV7-2 and J is TRBJ2-5; 9 bases align to TRBD1. This CDR3 comprises 13 residues. The germline V gene has CDR1 SGHTA and CDR2 FQGNSA. Unmatched junction bases numbered 4, after V lost 6 bases and J lost 5 bases.

V gene TRBV5-1 combines with J gene TRBJ1-1; 8 nucleotides match TRBD1. Germline CDR1 and CDR2: SGHRS and YFSETQ. V lost 2 bases to trimming and J lost 2 bases; unmatched junction nucleotides: 8. The CDR3 length is 16 residues. The DNA for the CDR3 is TGCGCCAGCAGCTTTTCAGGGGGCGGACTTAACACTGAAGCTTTCTTT. This encodes CASSFSGGGLNTEAFF.